Below are 9 T cell receptor beta chains sequenced from a single sample in a study of cytomegalovirus exposure and HLA in healthy donors. PCR was performed using 60 Vbeta and 13 Jbeta primers. Method: immunoSEQ multiplex PCR; TCRdb's copy keeps in-frame clones and lacks some. Of around 180,000 clones listed, 80% to 85% are singletons. The sequenced material came from PBMCs. These receptors were obtained from a woman between 18 and 29 years old in good health and CMV-seropositive.

The chain recombines TRBV6-5 with TRBJ1-2; tentatively, D is TRBD1 (6 bases). The germline V and J ends were trimmed by 0 bases and 8 bases, with 10 bases remaining between them. Germline V gene lookup returns CDR1 MNHEY and CDR2 SVGAGI. The CDR3 is 13 amino acids. The CDR3 DNA sequence: TGTGCCAGCAGTTACTCTCAGGGGAGAGGCTACACCTTC. Protein product: CASSYSQGRGYTF.

In the case of this clone: At one boundary the junction diverges from the germline segment, which might be a read error. V gene TRBV7-7 combines with J gene TRBJ1-1, with a possible D match to TRBD1 (6 bases). Germline CDR1 is SSHAT and CDR2 is FNYEAQ (reference sequence). This CDR3 has 16 amino acids. CDR3: CASSLLGAGESAEAFF. Written as DNA, the CDR3 is TGTGCTAGCAGCTTACTGGGGGCAGGGGAAAGCGCTGAAGCTTTCTTT.

The gene calls are TRBV30 and TRBJ2-1, with D possibly matching TRBD2 (6 bases). This CDR3 region has 11 residues. V dropped 5 bases and J dropped 10 bases, with 12 bases sitting between them. Germline assignment: CDR1 GTSNPN and CDR2 SVGIG (reference sequence). The CDR3 sequence is CAWAARGEQFF. The CDR3 DNA follows: TGTGCCTGGGCCGCCCGGGGGGAGCAGTTCTTC.

This chain links TRBV5-6 with TRBJ1-2, with 9 bases lining up with TRBD1. V shed 2 bases, J shed 8 bases, and the junction held 13 bases outside the gene matches. This CDR3 region has 16 residues. Germline loops: CDR1 SGHDT, CDR2 YYEEEE. CDR3 sequence reads: CASSFSSGQGIVGYTF. The CDR3 DNA reads TGTGCCAGCAGCTTCAGCTCGGGACAGGGAATCGTCGGCTACACCTTC.

The chain carries TRBV6-1 and TRBJ1-1, with 11 bases identical to TRBD1. The junction had 7 bases not matched to a gene; V was cut back by 5 bases and J by 5 bases. This CDR3 has 15 residues. The germline CDR1 and CDR2 sequences are MNHNS and SASEGT. The CDR3 reads CASSSLDRGHTEAFF. The CDR3 DNA reads as TGTGCCAGCAGTTCACTGGACAGGGGGCATACTGAAGCTTTCTTT.

The chain couples TRBV7-9 to TRBJ2-7; D perhaps matches TRBD1 (5 bases). Trimming took 0 bases from V and 10 from J, leaving 13 bases between them. The CDR3 is 13 amino acids. Per germline, CDR1 SEHNR and CDR2 FQNEAQ (reference sequence). The CDR3 DNA reads as TGTGCCAGCAGCTTAGCACAGGCCGCCCCTCAGTACTTC. Translated, it gives CASSLAQAAPQYF.

This chain uses TRBV6-1 with TRBJ1-2, with TRBD1 matching 9 bases. Germline CDR1 and CDR2: MNHNS and SASEGT. The CDR3 loop spans 17 amino acids. V lost 4 bases, J lost 4 bases, and 13 bases stayed unmatched. In DNA, the CDR3 is TGTGCCAGCAGTGGGGGACAGGGAGGAGCTTCCATCTATGGCTACACCTTC. Protein: CASSGGQGGASIYGYTF.

In this sample, this clone turned up once. The chain links TRBV28 to TRBJ1-2; D gene unclear. The CDR3 extends over 18 amino acids. Deletions cut 6 bases from V and 0 bases from J, with 23 bases between. CDR1 is MDHEN and CDR2 is SYDVKM in the germline V gene. The CDR3 loop is CASSFREAGLLTNYGYTF. CDR3 nucleotides: TGTGCCAGCAGCTTTAGGGAGGCGGGGTTACTGACTAACTATGGCTACACCTTC.

This clone turned up a few times. The chain links TRBV6-1 to TRBJ1-1, with 7 bases lining up with TRBD1. Germline V gene lookup returns CDR1 MNHNS and CDR2 SASEGT. This CDR3 contains 16 residues. Trimming removed 3 bases from V and 1 base from J; junction bases left unmatched: 8. The CDR3 loop reads CASSDPRTGPNTEAFF. Written as DNA, the CDR3 is TGTGCCAGCAGTGACCCGCGGACAGGCCCGAACACTGAAGCTTTCTTT.